This is a list of T cell receptor beta chains from one sample in a study of blood T cell repertoires in COVID-19. Profiled with immunoSEQ multiplex PCR; TCRdb holds only in-frame clones, not every one. The sample contains just over 650,000 clones, 80% to 90% of which appear only once. Sequencing was performed on peripheral blood. These receptor sequences come from a woman under 30 with acute or convalescent COVID-19. CDR3s include the opening cysteine and the closing phenylalanine or tryptophan. D genes are given only for firm matches. Rows give clone size only sometimes, using once, few, many, or a class for an expanded clone.

size,length,D,J,V,CDR3,DNA
.,18,TRBD2,TRBJ2-1,TRBV11-2,CASSFEGLAAFSYNEQFF,TGTGCCAGCAGCTTTGAGGGACTAGCGGCGTTCTCCTACAATGAGCAGTTCTTC
few,18,.,TRBJ1-2,TRBV7-9,CASSLANRVLGRAYGYTF,TGTGCCAGCAGCTTAGCGAACAGGGTGCTTGGTCGGGCCTATGGCTACACCTTC
.,14,.,TRBJ1-5,TRBV15,CATSTGISNQPQHF,TGTGCCACCTCTACCGGGATTAGCAATCAGCCCCAGCATTTT
.,12,TRBD1,TRBJ1-2,TRBV6-5,CASIGTGGGYTF,TGTGCCAGCATTGGGACAGGGGGAGGCTACACCTTC
.,13,.,TRBJ1-2,TRBV6-5,CASNEGVNYGYTF,TGTGCCAGCAACGAGGGAGTTAACTATGGCTACACCTTC
few,14,TRBD1,TRBJ2-2,TRBV6-4,CASSKTGEPGELFF,TGTGCCAGCAGTAAGACAGGGGAGCCCGGGGAGCTGTTTTTT
.,12,TRBD1,TRBJ1-2,TRBV7-2,CASSPGQLGYTF,TGTGCCAGCAGCCCGGGACAGCTCGGCTACACCTTC
.,15,.,TRBJ1-1,TRBV11-1,CASSLRPGKSTEAFF,TGTGCCAGCAGCTTAAGGCCGGGAAAGAGCACTGAAGCTTTCTTT
few,14,.,TRBJ2-7,TRBV7-2,CASSFDRVSYEQYF,TGTGCCAGCAGCTTCGACAGAGTCAGCTACGAGCAGTACTTC
.,14,.,TRBJ2-7,TRBV11-2,CASSLERGDYEQYF,TGTGCCAGCAGCTTAGAGCGGGGCGACTACGAGCAGTACTTC
.,16,.,TRBJ2-6,TRBV6-2/TRBV6-3,CASSPRQHSGANVLTF,TGTGCCAGCAGCCCGCGACAGCACTCTGGGGCCAACGTCCTGACTTTC
.,14,.,TRBJ2-3,TRBV21-1,CASRGTGSTDTQYF,TGTGCCAGCAGGGGGACTGGAAGCACAGATACGCAGTATTTT
.,16,.,TRBJ1-1,TRBV6-6,CASMLRAGFLNTEAFF,TGTGCCAGCATGTTACGTGCAGGGTTTTTGAACACTGAAGCTTTCTTT
.,13,TRBD1,TRBJ1-2,TRBV12-3/TRBV12-4,CASSRDRAYGYTF,TGTGCCAGCAGTCGGGACAGGGCCTATGGCTACACCTTC
.,15,.,TRBJ2-6,TRBV4-3,CASSQALSGANVLTF,TGCGCCAGCAGCCAAGCACTCTCTGGGGCCAACGTCCTGACTTTC
.,13,.,TRBJ2-3,TRBV10-3,CAISPQFTDTQYF,TGTGCCATCAGTCCCCAATTCACAGATACGCAGTATTTT
.,18,TRBD1,TRBJ2-5,TRBV19,CASSMGKAGQVGWETQYF,TGTGCCAGTAGTATGGGCAAGGCGGGACAGGTGGGATGGGAGACCCAGTACTTC
.,15,TRBD2,TRBJ2-7,TRBV6-5,CASRREAGGPYEQYF,TGTGCCAGCAGACGAGAAGCGGGGGGCCCCTACGAGCAGTACTTC
few,14,.,TRBJ2-3,TRBV9,CASSVQAGTDTQYF,TGTGCCAGCAGCGTACAAGCGGGCACAGATACGCAGTATTTT